A selection of T cell receptor beta chains follows, all from one sample in a study of blood T cell repertoires in COVID-19. Clones were read by immunoSEQ multiplex PCR, and TCRdb kept only the in-frame ones, dropping some. Of hundreds of thousands of clones detected, approximately 90% appear once; the ten largest clones hold roughly 7%. The sample taken for sequencing was peripheral blood. These TCRs come from a woman aged 25 to 39 who had recovered from COVID-19. CDR3s include the opening cysteine and the closing phenylalanine or tryptophan.

length,V,CDR3
14,TRBV19,CASSTDRGNQPQHF
16,TRBV4-2,CASSQDSGRDRYGYTF
13,TRBV14,CASSQELNTEAFF
15,TRBV7-2,CASSLGGTGNEKLFF
14,TRBV28,CASSLWTGTGELFF
15,TRBV6-5,CASSTGTGAGEKLFF
16,TRBV27,CASSPTTPTTVYGYTF
14,TRBV2,CASSPSGGANTQYF
15,TRBV6-2/TRBV6-3,CASRYRGMGNQPQHF
15,TRBV7-2,CASSFNGVLQETQYF
15,TRBV7-2,CASSLTSRPYNEQFF
14,TRBV11-3,CASSAGPSTDTQYF
15,TRBV5-1,CASRSTGGPADTQYF
13,TRBV19,CASSDGGSEKLFF
15,TRBV5-4,CASSLYRGTGGELFF
15,TRBV5-1,CASSSQDPSGNTIYF
15,TRBV2,CASSEDYRPPETQYF
15,TRBV2,CASSDGQLGIYGYTF
13,TRBV5-1,CASSFAHDTEAFF
15,TRBV5-6,CASSLEGDSNQPQHF
15,TRBV18,CASSPSSGAYNEQFF
12,TRBV14,CASSRNRDGYTF
14,TRBV6-2/TRBV6-3,CASSADRVAGELFF
13,TRBV3-1/TRBV3-2,CASSKRLLGELFF
16,TRBV19,CASSARKSAYNSPLHF
18,TRBV24-1,CATSDLSRAGQYQETQYF